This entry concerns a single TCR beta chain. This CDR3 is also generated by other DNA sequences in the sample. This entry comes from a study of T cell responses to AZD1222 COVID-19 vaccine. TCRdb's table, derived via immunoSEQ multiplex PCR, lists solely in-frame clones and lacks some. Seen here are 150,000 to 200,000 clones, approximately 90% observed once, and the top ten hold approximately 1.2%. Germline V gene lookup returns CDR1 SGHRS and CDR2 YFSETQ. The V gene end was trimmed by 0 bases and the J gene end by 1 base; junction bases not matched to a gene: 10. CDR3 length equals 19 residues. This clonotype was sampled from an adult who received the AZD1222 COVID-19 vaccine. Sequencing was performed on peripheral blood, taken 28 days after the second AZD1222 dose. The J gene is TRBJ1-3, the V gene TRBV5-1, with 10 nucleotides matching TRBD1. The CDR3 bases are TGCGCCAGCAGCTTGGGGACAGGGGGTTCTCTTTCTTCTGGAAACACCATATATTTT. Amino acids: CASSLGTGGSLSSGNTIYF.